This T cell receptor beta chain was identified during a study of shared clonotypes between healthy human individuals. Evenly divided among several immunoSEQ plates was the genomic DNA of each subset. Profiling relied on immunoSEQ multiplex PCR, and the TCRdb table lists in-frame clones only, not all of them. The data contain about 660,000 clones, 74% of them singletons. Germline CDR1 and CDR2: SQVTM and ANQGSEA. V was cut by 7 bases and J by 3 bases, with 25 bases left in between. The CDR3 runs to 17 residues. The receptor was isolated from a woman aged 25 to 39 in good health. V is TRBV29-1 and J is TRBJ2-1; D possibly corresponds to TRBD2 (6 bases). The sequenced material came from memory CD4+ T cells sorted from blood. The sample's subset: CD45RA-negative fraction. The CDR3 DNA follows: TGCAGCGCCCTGGGGCAGGGAGGAGCGAAACACTACAATGAGCAGTTCTTC. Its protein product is CSALGQGGAKHYNEQFF.